This T cell receptor (beta chain) stems from a study of identical twins (dated by TCRdb to the mid-2010s). Some background on the complete study: To test whether fetal clonotypes persist, this study deep-sequenced TCR alpha and beta repertoires from monozygotic twins, from unrelated adults of various ages, and from cord blood. Replicate twin experiments were performed at different times using different library preparation protocols to rule out contamination. Study-wide findings and limitations: Zero-insertion analyses could be partly confounded by invariant T cells such as MAIT and iNKT, though diverse VJ usage argued against such confounding for most clonotypes. Out-of-frame TCR alpha sequences shared between twins showed an excess of low generation-probability sequences compared with coincidental sharing between unrelated individuals. A weaker excess of twin sharing was found in beta out-of-frame sequences because the signal-to-noise ratio was lowered by fewer shared sequences. Fewer insertions were carried by abundant cord blood beta clonotypes, a similar but weaker trend appeared in young adult naive repertoires, and no such trend appeared in memory repertoires. In monozygotic twins, recombination models systematically underestimated out-of-frame TCR alpha sharing, but the models matched the sharing seen between unrelated individuals. Because the same donors could not be followed over many years, the conclusions depended on cross-sectional statistical analysis.

Regarding this clonotype: No cognate antigen has been identified for it. It has no much larger one-base neighbor in the sample; base qualities were not kept.

Every donor in the study was a healthy Caucasian. Using Miltenyi CD45RO+ enrichment and human naive T-cell isolation kits, memory (CD45RO+) and naive T cells were isolated from PBMC. V drops 3 bases and J drops 10 bases, leaving 18 bases in between. Measured from the cysteine to the phenylalanine, the CDR3 is 13 residues long. CDR3 DNA is the only sequence kept; it has 39 bases, read in frame from the first base. CDR1 and CDR2 were assigned from the germline V gene (reference sequence) as DFQATT and SNEGSKA. The receptor library was made with 5' RACE. Sequenced on an Illumina HiSeq 2000. Template switching introduced a universal primer binding site; the final cDNA contained a unique molecular identifier, enabling accurate counting of TCR cDNA molecules. Specific primers in the conserved constant-segment region were used to synthesize first-strand cDNA for TCR alpha and beta chains. To control for contamination, every cDNA library carried two barcodes: a SMART-Mk sample barcode plus Illumina barcodes. TruSeq adapter sequences and Illumina sample barcodes were added in two successive PCR steps. TCR alpha and beta cDNA libraries were sequenced on the Illumina HiSeq platform with custom primers. In the original analysis: MiGEC processed the raw reads to extract unique molecular identifiers, while MiXCR was used to determine the CDR3 positions. For each individual, recombination models were inferred using an EM algorithm with the repgenHMM and IGoR tools. The tcR package in R was used for shared clonotype analysis, with sharing normalized by the product of cloneset sizes. Out-of-frame nonproductive sequences were analyzed to study raw recombination free of thymic and clonal selection effects. TCRdb handled the public reads itself, with Q25 trimming in fastp and clone calling in MiXCR, and kept productive beta chains. CDR3 protein sequences are deduplicated, and each keeps its most common genes and DNA. For this entry, the V and J calls and clone size follow TCRdb and not the study's own pipeline. The sample table holds a few hundred thousand distinct CDR3 sequences, of which 10% to 13% were seen once. Of the sample, 9% to 10% falls within the top ten clones.

Input material: memory T cells sorted from blood. In the paper's terms, the cell subset or site label means: CD45RO+ enriched T cells. The TCR comes from a man in his fifties in good health. The receptor chain draws on TRBV20-1 and TRBJ1-2, with TRBD1 as a weak D call on 5 bases. The CDR3 loop reads CSASQSGTNSYTF. The DNA is TGCAGTGCTAGTCAGTCCGGGACCAACTCCTACACCTTC.